This is a list of T cell receptor beta chains from one sample in a study of OX40 agonist ivuxolimab in advanced cancers. Profiled with immunoSEQ multiplex PCR; TCRdb holds only in-frame clones, not every one. The repertoire holds some 29,000 clones, with roughly 86% as singletons. The material sequenced was CD4+ or CD8+ T cells sorted from blood, taken in a trial of the OX40 agonist ivuxolimab. Every receptor here comes from an adult with an advanced solid tumor such as melanoma, head and neck, liver or kidney cancer. CDR3s include the opening cysteine and the closing phenylalanine or tryptophan. D genes are given only for firm matches. Clone size is shown for a subset of rows, as once, few, many or a class of expanded clone.

CASSQEPSDSSYEQYF TGCGCCAGCAGCCAAGAACCTAGCGACTCCTCCTACGAGCAGTACTTC TRBJ2-7 TRBV4-3 NA NA
CASSGLLSGGVMGETQYF TGTGCCAGCAGTGGCTTACTATCAGGGGGGGTAATGGGAGAGACCCAGTACTTC TRBJ2-5 TRBV6-4 once NA
CASSDRETDTQYF TGTGCCAGCTCGGACAGGGAGACAGATACGCAGTATTTT TRBJ2-3 TRBV6-1 NA TRBD1
CASSQEGGLPPVTGELFF TGCGCCAGCAGCCAAGAGGGGGGACTACCCCCGGTCACCGGGGAGCTGTTTTTT TRBJ2-2 TRBV4-3 NA TRBD2
CASSWTDGTYGYTF TGCGCCAGCAGCTGGACGGACGGAACCTATGGCTACACCTTC TRBJ1-2 TRBV5-1 NA NA
CASSLGDRGPQETQYF TGTGCCAGCAGCTTGGGGGACAGGGGACCCCAAGAGACCCAGTACTTC TRBJ2-5 TRBV7-9 NA TRBD1
CASSPLAGGPYEQYF TGCGCCAGCAGCCCATTAGCGGGGGGGCCTTACGAGCAGTACTTC TRBJ2-7 TRBV4-1 NA TRBD2
CASSRVYSYEQYF TGTGCCAGCAGTCGCGTTTACTCCTACGAGCAGTACTTC TRBJ2-7 TRBV28 NA NA
CASSLAQGYEQFF TGTGCCAGCAGCTTAGCACAGGGATATGAGCAGTTCTTC TRBJ2-1 TRBV7-8 NA NA
CASSESEEGYF TGTGCCAGCAGCGAGTCTGAGGAGGGGTACTTC TRBJ2-7 TRBV11-2 NA NA
CASSEFFDASYEQYF TGTGCCAGCAGTGAATTCTTCGATGCCTCCTACGAGCAGTACTTC TRBJ2-7 TRBV2 NA NA
CASSPGGDGYTF TGTGCCAGCAGCCCCGGGGGGGATGGCTACACCTTC TRBJ1-2 TRBV7-9 NA NA
CASSLFGLAGVDTGELFF TGCGCCAGCAGCCTCTTCGGACTAGCGGGAGTGGACACCGGGGAGCTGTTTTTT TRBJ2-2 TRBV5-1 NA TRBD2
CASSPGGGYEQYF TGTGCCAGCAGCCCCGGGGGAGGCTACGAGCAGTACTTC TRBJ2-7 TRBV27 NA NA
CASSQVKGATEAFF TGCGCCAGCAGCCAAGTAAAGGGCGCCACTGAAGCTTTCTTT TRBJ1-1 TRBV4-3 NA NA
CATSRDWETQYF TGTGCCACCAGCAGAGATTGGGAGACCCAGTACTTC TRBJ2-5 TRBV15 NA NA
CASSHSVAEAYNEQFF TGCGCCAGCAGCCATTCGGTAGCCGAAGCGTACAATGAGCAGTTCTTC TRBJ2-1 TRBV4-1 NA NA
CASSQEASGSLTYNEQFF TGCGCCAGCAGCCAGGAGGCTAGCGGGAGCCTAACCTACAATGAGCAGTTCTTC TRBJ2-1 TRBV5-1 few TRBD2
CASSIIDTPGYTF TGTGCCAGCAGCATCATCGACACCCCAGGCTACACCTTC TRBJ1-2 TRBV5-4 NA NA
CASSPGPQTANYGYTF TGCGCCAGCAGCCCCGGCCCCCAGACAGCTAACTATGGCTACACCTTC TRBJ1-2 TRBV5-1 NA NA
CASNPGLGYDNEQFF TGTGCCAGCAACCCAGGACTAGGGTATGACAATGAGCAGTTCTTC TRBJ2-1 TRBV6-4 NA TRBD2
CASRRGGQVGILHTEAFF TGTGCCAGCAGGAGAGGGGGACAGGTCGGGATTCTGCACACTGAAGCTTTCTTT TRBJ1-1 TRBV2 NA TRBD1
CASSQGVQKNTEAFF TGCGCCAGCAGCCAAGGGGTCCAGAAAAACACTGAAGCTTTCTTT TRBJ1-1 TRBV4-1 NA NA
CASSIGTSGEQFF TGTGCCAGTAGTATTGGGACTAGCGGTGAGCAGTTCTTC TRBJ2-1 TRBV19 NA TRBD2
CASREQGTEQYF TGTGCCAGCAGAGAACAGGGGACCGAGCAGTACTTC TRBJ2-7 TRBV28 once TRBD1
CASSHITGELFF TGTGCCAGCAGCCACATTACCGGGGAGCTGTTTTTT TRBJ2-2 TRBV7-8 NA NA
CASTPGQASTGELFF TGTGCCAGTACCCCTGGACAGGCTTCCACCGGGGAGCTGTTTTTT TRBJ2-2 TRBV19 NA TRBD1
CASSLELNYEQYF TGTGCCAGCAGCTTGGAGCTGAACTACGAGCAGTACTTC TRBJ2-7 TRBV5-6 NA NA
CASSDGGANEAFF TGCGCCAGCAGTGATGGGGGGGCAAATGAAGCTTTCTTT TRBJ1-1 TRBV10-1 NA NA
CASRGQGAKQPQHF TGTGCCAGCAGGGGGCAGGGGGCTAAGCAGCCCCAGCATTTT TRBJ1-5 TRBV7-9 NA TRBD1
CASSLGTGGRGQYF TGTGCCAGCAGCTTAGGTACAGGGGGGAGGGGGCAGTATTTT TRBJ2-3 TRBV13 NA NA
CAISEPGLAGAGYEQYF TGTGCCATCAGTGAGCCAGGACTAGCGGGAGCGGGTTACGAGCAGTACTTC TRBJ2-7 TRBV10-3 NA TRBD2
CASSSVQGTKAAFF TGTGCCAGCAGCTCTGTACAGGGGACCAAAGCAGCTTTCTTT TRBJ1-1 TRBV7-8 NA TRBD1
CASSRTSYNEQFF TGTGCCAGTAGTAGAACCTCCTACAATGAGCAGTTCTTC TRBJ2-1 TRBV19 NA NA
CASGWGTSGNQPQHF TGTGCCAGCGGATGGGGGACCTCTGGCAATCAGCCCCAGCATTTT TRBJ1-5 TRBV6-5 NA NA
CASSLSGGQHNSPLHF TGCGCCAGCAGCCTCAGCGGAGGACAGCATAATTCACCCCTCCACTTT TRBJ1-6 TRBV5-1 NA NA
CASSLGTADTQYF TGTGCTAGCAGCTTAGGGACAGCGGATACGCAGTATTTT TRBJ2-3 TRBV7-7 once TRBD1
CSARVVEAFF TGCAGTGCTAGAGTCGTTGAAGCTTTCTTT TRBJ1-1 TRBV20-1 few NA
CASGRSRTTSYEQYF TGTGCCAGCGGGAGGTCCCGGACAACCTCCTACGAGCAGTACTTC TRBJ2-7 TRBV2 NA NA
CASSETGTANYGYTF TGTGCCAGCAGTGAGACCGGGACAGCTAACTATGGCTACACCTTC TRBJ1-2 TRBV6-1 NA TRBD1
CASSVGGGSADTQYF TGTGCCAGCAGCGTAGGAGGGGGGAGCGCAGATACGCAGTATTTT TRBJ2-3 TRBV9 NA NA
CASSLDKGTTF TGTGCCAGCAGCTTGGATAAGGGAACTACCTTC TRBJ1-2 TRBV7-9 NA NA
CASSSRVVGTGELFF TGTGCCAGCAGCTCAAGGGTTGTAGGCACCGGGGAGCTGTTTTTT TRBJ2-2 TRBV7-2 NA NA
CASSQGANYGYTF TGTGCCAGCAGTCAGGGGGCGAACTATGGCTACACCTTC TRBJ1-2 TRBV2 NA TRBD1
CSVEDGGVSGNTIYF TGCAGCGTTGAAGACGGGGGAGTTTCTGGAAACACCATATATTTT TRBJ1-3 TRBV29-1 NA NA
CASSGGAQPQHF TGTGCCAGCAGCGGAGGGGCTCAGCCCCAGCATTTT TRBJ1-5 TRBV6-5 NA NA
CASSQDRTGRVSQYF TGCGCCAGCAGCCAAGATCGTACAGGAAGAGTGTCCCAGTACTTC TRBJ2-5 TRBV4-3 NA NA
CASSEAPGTGDGGYTF TGTGCCAGCAGTGAAGCCCCCGGGACAGGGGACGGTGGCTACACCTTC TRBJ1-2 TRBV2 few TRBD1
CASRPNLYEQYF TGTGCCAGCAGGCCGAACCTTTACGAGCAGTACTTC TRBJ2-7 TRBV27 NA NA
CASSRGGRNEQFF TGTGCCAGCAGTCGGGGGGGTCGGAATGAGCAGTTCTTC TRBJ2-1 TRBV28 NA TRBD2
CASSFIREIRETQYF TGTGCCAGCAGTTTTATCCGGGAGATCCGAGAGACCCAGTACTTC TRBJ2-5 TRBV27 NA NA
CASSLGLYNEQFF TGTGCCAGCAGTTTAGGCCTATACAATGAGCAGTTCTTC TRBJ2-1 TRBV27 NA NA
CSVEAEGSGADYGYTF TGCAGCGTTGAGGCAGAGGGGTCAGGGGCCGACTATGGCTACACCTTC TRBJ1-2 TRBV29-1 NA NA
CASSRTASYEQYF TGTGCCAGCAGCAGGACGGCCTCCTACGAGCAGTACTTC TRBJ2-7 TRBV2 few NA
CASSPPGSEQYF TGTGCCAGCAGCCCTCCGGGGAGCGAGCAGTACTTC TRBJ2-7 TRBV6-5 NA NA
CASSPTGIPSYEQYF TGTGCCAGCAGCCCAACAGGAATTCCCTCCTACGAGCAGTACTTC TRBJ2-7 TRBV28 NA NA
CATSRPGTGSHEQFF TGTGCCACCAGCAGACCCGGGACAGGGTCCCATGAGCAGTTCTTC TRBJ2-1 TRBV15 NA TRBD1
CASSRLLAGVTDTQYF TGTGCCAGCAGCCGCTTATTGGCGGGAGTCACAGATACGCAGTATTTT TRBJ2-3 TRBV5-8 NA TRBD2
CASSYPRVEAFF TGTGCCAGCAGTTACCCGAGAGTTGAAGCTTTCTTT TRBJ1-1 TRBV6-6 NA NA
CASSGVLGSYEQYF TGCGCCAGCAGTGGGGTGCTAGGTTCCTACGAGCAGTACTTC TRBJ2-7 TRBV5-1 once NA